This paragraph covers one T cell receptor beta chain sequence. This sample is part of a study of blood T cell repertoires in COVID-19. Across the study: COVID-19 samples from acute and convalescent phases originated in the United States, Italy and Spain. Sample material is recorded as cDNA or gDNA derived from T cells, B-cell-depleted T cells, or PBMCs.

The CDR3 consists of 17 residues. The V and J ends lost 4 bases and 3 bases, in that order; junction bases with no gene match: 12. Germline CDR1 reads MGHRA; CDR2 reads YSYEKL. Seattle cases were enrolled at active infection and followed longitudinally. In the original processing: Using reference gene primer amplification, nucleated cell counts were estimated. Measured with immunoSEQ multiplex PCR; TCRdb has only the in-frame clones, and not every one. V and J calls plus clone size are reproduced from that table; the DNA served to infer D and trimming. Of some 250,000 clones in the sample, 86% are singletons; the top ten hold roughly 12%.

The chain joins TRBV4-1 to TRBJ2-7, with 10 bases identical to TRBD2. Input material: peripheral blood. The sequence came from a woman in her twenties or thirties with COVID-19, enrolled during active disease. CDR3 bases: TGCGCCAGCAGCCCGGGGCAGATAGCGGGGGGTCACTACGAGCAGTACTTC. Translation: CASSPGQIAGGHYEQYF.